Reported below is one TCR beta chain. As yet, its antigen is unknown. Trimming took off 3 bases at V and 4 bases at J, with 13 bases between the two ends. From germline, CDR1 is MNHNS and CDR2 SASEGT. The CDR3 length is 15 residues. Time point here: new active TB diagnosis, blood taken before or within 7 days of starting treatment. These data come from a study of T cells in tuberculosis. In the study overall: In South Africa, adults with active tuberculosis were compared with IGRA-negative and latently infected IGRA-positive adolescents. Study-wide results and limits: Active tuberculosis TCR-alpha repertoires lay closer to GMM-specific TCRs than IGRA-negative controls, suggesting clonal expansion.

Clones were sequenced by immunoSEQ multiplex PCR, and TCRdb holds only the in-frame ones, with some missing. Of some 30,000 clones in the sample, roughly nine tenths were seen once. This chain connects TRBV6-1 to TRBJ1-5; no clear D. The TCR was taken from an adult with tuberculosis. The source material was PBMCs, sampled at tuberculosis diagnosis. CDR3 sequence: CASSDMAGGNQPQHF. The CDR3 DNA reads as TGTGCCAGCAGTGATATGGCAGGAGGTAATCAGCCCCAGCATTTT.